This passage covers 6 T cell receptor beta chains from one sample sequenced in a study of blood T cells in healthy people across ages. Together with a sample-barcoded 5' primer, a J-beta primer mix was included in a second PCR lasting roughly 6 to 12 cycles. Each CDR3 protein is one row after TCRdb ran MiXCR on the 5' RACE reads. This repertoire shows about 570,000 distinct CDR3 sequences, roughly a quarter found once; its top ten account for under 20%. Sequencing used blood. These receptors originate from a woman aged 70-85 years in good health.

The genes are TRBV5-1 and TRBJ1-4; 7 positions agree with TRBD1. The CDR3 is made up of 14 amino acids. CDR1 and CDR2 (germline): SGHRS, YFSETQ. Losses at the gene ends were 7 bases for V and 5 bases for J; bases not matched to a gene: 8. CDR3 amino acids: CASGSGQPNEKLFF. CDR3 in DNA: TGCGCCAGCGGGTCGGGACAGCCAAATGAAAAACTGTTTTTT.

The rearrangement links TRBV27 to TRBJ1-2; no clear D. V lost 3 bases, J lost 1 base, and 12 bases lay in between. The germline V gene has CDR1 MNHEY and CDR2 SMNVEV (reference sequence). The CDR3 runs 15 residues. This chain's CDR3 is CASSFSRKGNYGYTF. CDR3 nucleotide sequence: TGTGCCAGCAGTTTCTCGAGGAAGGGTAACTATGGCTACACCTTC.

The chain recombines TRBV20-1 with TRBJ2-5, with 9 bases identical to TRBD1. The CDR3 runs 16 residues. V lost 1 base and J lost 4; bases outside the gene matches: 10. The germline V gene has CDR1 DFQATT and CDR2 SNEGSKA (reference sequence). CDR3 in DNA: TGCAGTGCTAGAGTGCAGGGGACAGGGCAACTAGAGACCCAGTACTTC. Its translation is CSARVQGTGQLETQYF.

V gene TRBV29-1 combines with J gene TRBJ2-3; no firm D call. The ends were cut back, 4 bases at V and 4 bases at J, with 9 bases in the middle. CDR1 SQVTM and CDR2 ANQGSEA come from the germline V gene. The CDR3 contains 12 residues. The CDR3 sequence is CSVVEFADTQYF. CDR3 in DNA: TGCAGCGTTGTTGAGTTCGCAGATACGCAGTATTTT.

As to this clonotype: The junction departs from the called germline gene at one end, perhaps through a read error. J is TRBJ2-3 and V is TRBV12-3 or TRBV12-4; D remains ambiguous. The CDR3 consists of 12 residues. The CDR3 DNA reads TGTGCCAGCAGACCCACGGCAGATGCGCAGTATTTC. Translating it yields CASRPTADAQYF.

This clonotype has more than one count but fewer than ten. The CDR3 spells CSVADRERMNTEAFF. CDR3 DNA sequence: TGCAGCGTGGCTGACAGGGAACGAATGAACACTGAAGCTTTCTTT. This chain links TRBV29-1 with TRBJ1-1; 7 positions agree with TRBD1. Germline trimming cut 6 bases from V and 0 bases from J; bases unmatched to any gene: 10. CDR3 length: 15 residues. Germline loops: CDR1 SQVTM, CDR2 ANQGSEA.